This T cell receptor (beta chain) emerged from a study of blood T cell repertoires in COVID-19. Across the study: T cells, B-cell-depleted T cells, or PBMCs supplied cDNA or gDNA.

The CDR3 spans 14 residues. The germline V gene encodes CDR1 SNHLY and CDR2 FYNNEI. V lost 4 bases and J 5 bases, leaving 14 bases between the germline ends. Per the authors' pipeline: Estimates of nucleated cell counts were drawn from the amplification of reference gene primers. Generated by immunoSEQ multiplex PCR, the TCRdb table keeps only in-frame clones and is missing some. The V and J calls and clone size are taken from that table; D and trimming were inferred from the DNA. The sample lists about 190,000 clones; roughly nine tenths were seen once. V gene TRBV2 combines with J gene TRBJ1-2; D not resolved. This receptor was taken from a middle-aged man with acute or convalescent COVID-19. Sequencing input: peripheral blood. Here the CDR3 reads CASSGPGYPYGYTF. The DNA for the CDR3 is TGTGCCAGCAGTGGGCCGGGATACCCTTATGGCTACACCTTC. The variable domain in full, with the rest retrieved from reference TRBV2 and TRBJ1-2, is EPEVTQTPSHQVTQMGQEVILRCVPISNHLYFYWYRQILGQKVEFLVSFYNNEISEKSEIFDDQFSVERPDGSNFTLKIRSTKLEDSAMYFCASSGPGYPYGYTFGSGTRLTVV.